This T cell receptor beta chain was profiled in a study of identical twins. cDNA carried unique molecular identifiers, and a universal primer site was added by template switching. TCRdb re-called the 5' RACE reads through MiXCR, storing one row per CDR3 protein. The sample gives 1,800,000 or so distinct CDR3 sequences, around 33% of which show up once; about 0.3% is in the top ten. Germline V CDR1 and CDR2: DFQATT, SNEGSKA (reference sequence). The CDR3 totals 15 residues. V dropped 0 bases and J dropped 2; count of bases not matched to a gene: 4. This chain uses TRBV20-1 with TRBJ2-3; the match to TRBD2 covers 8 bases. The TCR originated in a newborn girl in good health. Sequenced input: cord blood. The CDR3 sequence: CSARDYGRATDTQYF. The DNA for the CDR3 is TGCAGTGCTAGAGATTACGGGAGGGCCACAGATACGCAGTATTTT.